The 10 T cell receptor beta chains below all came from one sample that was sequenced in a study of blood T cell repertoires in COVID-19. TCRdb's table, derived via immunoSEQ multiplex PCR, lists solely in-frame clones and lacks some. The data show some 66,000 clones, 91% seen once. Sequencing was performed on peripheral blood. The origin of the receptors is a human donor in a cohort sampled during active COVID-19.

The chain has TRBV5-4 and TRBJ1-4, with 9 bases aligning to TRBD1. Germline CDR1 SGHNT, CDR2 YYREEE (reference sequence). The CDR3 runs to 15 residues. V shed 4 bases and J 7 bases; nucleotides not matched to a gene: 8. CDR3 residues: CASSGPGQGIEKLFF. CDR3 DNA sequence: TGTGCCAGCAGCGGACCGGGACAGGGAATTGAAAAACTGTTTTTT.

In this sample, this clone turned up a few times. This chain links TRBV30 with TRBJ1-5; D perhaps matches TRBD1 (6 bases). Deletions cut 0 bases from V and 0 bases from J, with 21 bases between. Germline values: CDR1 GTSNPN, CDR2 SVGIG (reference sequence). CDR3 length: 19 amino acids. DNA for the CDR3: TGTGCCTGGAGTGTTGGGTCCACAGGGCGATTATATAGCAATCAGCCCCAGCATTTT. This gives the protein CAWSVGSTGRLYSNQPQHF.

The chain couples TRBV24-1 to TRBJ2-7, with TRBD2 identical over 12 bases. V gave up 4 bases and J gave up 5 bases; unmatched junction bases: 8. Per the germline V gene, CDR1 is KGHDR and CDR2 is SFDVKD. The CDR3 spans 16 residues. The CDR3 sequence: CATSERRRLAGDEQYF. The CDR3 DNA follows: TGTGCCACCAGTGAGCGCCGGAGACTAGCGGGAGACGAGCAGTACTTC.

The V call is TRBV5-5, the J call TRBJ2-1, with TRBD2 as a possible D gene (6 bases). This CDR3 contains 17 residues. Germline CDR1 and CDR2: SGHKS and YYEKEE (reference sequence). Trimming removed 0 bases at V and 4 bases at J, with 17 bases between. CDR3 DNA: TGTGCCAGCAGCTTGGAGGTGGGGCGGGGACTTTACAATGAGCAGTTCTTC. It codes for CASSLEVGRGLYNEQFF.

This clone was detected only once. The J gene is TRBJ1-2, the V gene TRBV6-5; D is perhaps TRBD1 (5 bases). V was pared by 6 bases and J by 3 bases, with 17 bases between. From germline, CDR1 is MNHEY and CDR2 SVGAGI. The CDR3 is 15 amino acids. CDR3 sequence (DNA): TGTGCCAGCAGCTTAGGAAGGGGTCGGGACTATGGCTACACCTTC. It translates to CASSLGRGRDYGYTF.

The chain links TRBV11-3 to TRBJ2-5; 15 bases fit TRBD2. The germline gives CDR1 SGHNT, CDR2 YENEEA. V shed 3 bases, J shed 5 bases, and the junction held 7 bases outside the gene matches. This CDR3 spans 17 amino acids. The CDR3, as DNA: TGTGCCAGCAGCTTGGGACTAGCGGGAGGCGTGGAGGAGACCCAGTACTTC. Translated: CASSLGLAGGVEETQYF.

The gene calls are TRBV7-2 and TRBJ1-2; 8 positions agree with TRBD1. The CDR3 is made up of 16 amino acids. Germline V gives CDR1 SGHTA, CDR2 FQGNSA. The V segment lost 2 bases and the J segment 6 bases; nucleotides outside the gene matches: 11. The CDR3 region is CASSLWAEQGDDGYTF. The CDR3 bases are TGTGCCAGCAGCTTATGGGCGGAACAGGGGGATGATGGCTACACCTTC.

The chain links TRBV11-2 to TRBJ2-3, with 7 bases aligning to TRBD2. The CDR3 runs 16 residues. Losses at the gene ends were 1 base for V and 6 bases for J; bases not matched to a gene: 10. The germline V gene has CDR1 SGHAT and CDR2 FQNNGV. The CDR3 loop is CASSLGPAGRLDTQYF. In DNA form, the CDR3 reads TGTGCCAGCAGCTTAGGTCCAGCGGGGAGGTTGGATACGCAGTATTTT.

The chain employs TRBV30 and TRBJ2-7; 14 bases match TRBD2. The CDR3 covers 15 residues. Germline assignment: CDR1 GTSNPN and CDR2 SVGIG (reference sequence). V shed 3 bases, J shed 5 bases, and the junction held 6 bases outside the gene matches. CDR3 coding DNA: TGTGCCTGGAGCCCTGGACTAGCGGGAGGACACGAGCAGTACTTC. Translated: CAWSPGLAGGHEQYF.

Comment on this clone: Compared with germline, one end of the junction differs, possibly owing to a read error. The chain employs TRBV9 and TRBJ2-2; maybe TRBD2 (7 bases). CDR3 length: 15 residues. CDR1 is SGDLS and CDR2 is YYNGEE in the germline V gene. CDR3 amino acids: CARSVGGGGTGELFF. The CDR3 DNA sequence: TGTGCCCGCAGCGTAGGAGGGGGGGGCACCGGGGAGCTGTTTTTT. The full variable domain, its missing parts supplied by reference TRBV9 and TRBJ2-2, is DSGVTQTPKHLITATGQRVTLRCSPRSGDLSVYWYQQSLDQGLQFLIQYYNGEERAKGNILERFSAQQFPDLHSELNLSSLELGDSALYFCARSVGGGGTGELFFGEGSRLTVL.